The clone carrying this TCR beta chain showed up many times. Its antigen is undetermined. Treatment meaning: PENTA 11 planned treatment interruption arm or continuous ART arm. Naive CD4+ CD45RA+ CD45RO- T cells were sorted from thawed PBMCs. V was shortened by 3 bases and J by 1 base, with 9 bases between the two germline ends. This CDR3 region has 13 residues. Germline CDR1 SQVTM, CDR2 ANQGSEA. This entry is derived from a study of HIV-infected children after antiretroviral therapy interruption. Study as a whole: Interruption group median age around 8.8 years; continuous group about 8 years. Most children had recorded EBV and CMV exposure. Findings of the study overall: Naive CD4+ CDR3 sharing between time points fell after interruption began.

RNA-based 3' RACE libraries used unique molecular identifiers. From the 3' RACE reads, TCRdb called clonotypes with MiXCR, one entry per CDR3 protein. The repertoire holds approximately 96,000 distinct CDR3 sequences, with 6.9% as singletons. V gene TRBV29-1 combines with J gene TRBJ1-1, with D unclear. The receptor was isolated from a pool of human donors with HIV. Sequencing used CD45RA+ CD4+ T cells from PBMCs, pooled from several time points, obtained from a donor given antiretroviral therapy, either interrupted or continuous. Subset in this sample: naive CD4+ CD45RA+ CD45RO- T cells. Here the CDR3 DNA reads TGCAGCGTTGACAAAGACGGGAACACTGAAGCTTTCTTT. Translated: CSVDKDGNTEAFF.